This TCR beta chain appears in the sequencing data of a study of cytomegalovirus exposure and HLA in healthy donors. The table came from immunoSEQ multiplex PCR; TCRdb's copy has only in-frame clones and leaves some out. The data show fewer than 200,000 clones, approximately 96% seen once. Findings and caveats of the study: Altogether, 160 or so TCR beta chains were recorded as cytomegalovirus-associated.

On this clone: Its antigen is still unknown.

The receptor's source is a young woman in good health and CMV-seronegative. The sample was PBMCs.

CDR3 in amino acids: CAWSGAKANYGYTF. Written as DNA, the CDR3 is TGTGCCTGGAGTGGGGCAAAAGCTAACTATGGCTACACCTTC. The J gene is TRBJ1-2, the V gene TRBV30; unclear D gene. The CDR3 loop spans 14 amino acids. Trimming took 1 base from V and 0 from J, leaving 9 bases between them. Germline V CDR1 and CDR2: GTSNPN, SVGIG (reference sequence).